One T cell receptor (beta chain) is described in this entry. V lost 0 bases and J lost 6, with 3 bases in between. The CDR3 is 12 amino acids. Looked up from germline, CDR1 is SGDLS and CDR2 is YYNGEE. This sample is part of a study of blood T cell repertoires in COVID-19. Turning to the study itself: The United States, Italy and Spain were the sources of the acute and convalescent COVID-19 samples. The cDNA or gDNA used as material had been derived from T cells, B-cell-depleted T cells, or PBMCs.

As processed by the authors: Reference gene primer amplification yielded estimated nucleated cell counts. TCRdb keeps only in-frame clones here, not all; method: immunoSEQ multiplex PCR. Clonal size and the V and J genes are those of that table, whereas D and trimming came from the DNA. The sample lists around 160,000 clones, approximately 80% occurring once. This TCR derives from a human donor in a cohort sampled during active COVID-19. The sequencing input was peripheral blood. J is TRBJ2-2 and V is TRBV9; D is unclear. The CDR3 sequence is CASSVVSGELFF. The CDR3, as DNA: TGTGCCAGCAGCGTAGTATCCGGGGAGCTGTTTTTT.